This T cell receptor beta chain originates from a study of post-analysis software for immune sequencing data (dated by TCRdb to 2014 to 2015). Background for the entire study: The recorded disease courses included relapsing-remitting, secondary progressive and progressive-relapsing multiple sclerosis, and some patients had no subtype annotation. The patient repertoires were compared against fewer than twelve previously published healthy control repertoires obtained from donors aged roughly 6 to 25 years. A subset of samples was prepared in parallel using single-end sample barcoding, then pooled and co-amplified after Illumina adapter ligation. What the work shows at the level of the full study, not this receptor alone: The multiple sclerosis patient group was slightly younger than the control group. Multiple sclerosis patients had significantly lower normalized Chao1 diversity than controls, a result that suggests substantial peripheral T-cell clonal expansion. Direct clustering with F measure showed strong co-clustering of samples prepared in the same batch, prompting a batch-effect correction. Four or five TRBV segments, including TRBV5-6, TRBV5-1 and TRBV20-1, were significantly more frequent in patients than controls.

Receptor amplification or capture employed PCR. Sequenced on an Illumina HiSeq 2500. To reduce PCR and sequencing biases, unique molecular identifiers were incorporated into the TCR beta cDNA libraries. Roughly 0.5 million cDNA molecules were obtained per 1 to 10 million input T cells, so each molecule approximated one T cell. Patient libraries were prepared and sequenced with the same protocol used for the earlier healthy control dataset. Within a given batch, samples were prepared together, multiplexed and sequenced on the same HiSeq lane. In the authors' own workflow: MIGEC was used to process the raw barcoded reads, and molecular identifier groups with only a single read were discarded before consensus assembly and CDR3 extraction. Clonotype tables were post-analysed with VDJtools, normalizing diversity by down-sampling all datasets to the smallest sample size. Repertoire overlap clustering matched CDR3 amino acid but not nucleotide sequences to correct batch-related cross-sample contamination. TCRdb passed the public sequencing reads through fastp at Q25 and MiXCR, retaining productive beta sequences. Duplicate CDR3 protein sequences are folded into a single record with the most common DNA and genes. The V and J calls and clone size are TCRdb's, not the authors'. Counted in this sample were about 810,000 distinct CDR3 sequences; 53% of them appeared once. In total, the top ten clones hold approximately 4.2% of the sample.

This clonotype showed up just a few times. Its antigen remains undetermined. It has no much larger one-base neighbor in the sample; base qualities were not kept. From its cysteine to its phenylalanine, the CDR3 spans 16 amino acids. CDR3 DNA only is kept here, 48 bases in frame from base 1. CDR1 and CDR2 (LNHNV, YYDKDF) derive from the germline V gene (reference sequence). To demonstrate the VDJtools post-analysis software, TCR beta repertoires were profiled from the peripheral blood of about 13 young patients with multiple sclerosis. The multiple sclerosis patients were children and adolescents ranging in age from about 6 to 16 years.

The source is a girl between 5 and 17 years old with multiple sclerosis. The receptor chain draws on TRBV15 and TRBJ2-4, and perhaps TRBD2 as D gene, on 5 matching bases. Near its end, the DNA agrees better with TRBJ2-7, so the J call may be wrong. The sample consisted of blood. The DNA sequence is as follows: TGTGCCACCAGCCTTAGACCGAGCGGCCTCACGTACGAGCAGTACTTC. Its translation is CATSLRPSGLTYEQYF.